The source of this T cell receptor beta chain is a study of T cells in women clearing cervical HPV infection. As for the study in general: Control women cleared a single incident HPV16 infection within 12 months. Study-level points and caveats: Effector/memory and HPV-specific T cells were not isolated, and association timing is unknown.

Trimming took 0 bases from V and 0 from J, leaving 4 bases between them. Germline CDR1 reads SGHTA; CDR2 reads FQGNSA. CDR3 length: 14 residues. Measured with immunoSEQ multiplex PCR; TCRdb has only the in-frame clones, and not every one. The repertoire table contains nearly 35,000 clones. Notes on this clone: No antigen is known for it. The CDR3 end falls 3 residues outside the read, so it is completed with the germline J gene.

The source material was blood buffy coat. J is TRBJ2-3 and V is TRBV7-2, with D unresolved. The sequence was collected from a woman aged 18-69 years with a cervical HPV16 infection that either progressed to CIN3+ or cleared (not recorded which). The sequenced part of the CDR3 DNA is TGTGCCAGCAGCTTAGCTACTAGCACAGATACG. Protein sequence: CASSLATSTDT. The whole CDR3 sequence reads CASSLATSTDTQYF.